The T cell receptor (beta chain) described here comes from a study of T cell responses to AZD1222 COVID-19 vaccine. General study findings and limits: Donors skewed white British and female; clonal diversity was possibly underestimated. The peak T cell response came first, and repertoires were sampled only after it.

Worth noting for this clone: What it binds is not known.

Sequenced by immunoSEQ multiplex PCR; TCRdb stores in-frame clones only, minus some. Of roughly 120,000 clones in the sample, about 88% were seen once. Deletions cut 5 bases from V and 1 base from J, with 12 bases between. The CDR3 sequence is 15 residues long. The germline V gene has CDR1 SNHLY and CDR2 FYNNEI. The source was peripheral blood, collected 28 days after the second AZD1222 dose. The chain employs TRBV2 and TRBJ1-5; D not resolved. This receptor was identified in an adult who received the AZD1222 COVID-19 vaccine. CDR3: CASSSGGLSNQPQHF. For the CDR3, the DNA is TGTGCCAGCAGTTCTGGCGGGTTGAGCAATCAGCCCCAGCATTTT.